The next 6 T cell receptor beta chains were all read from a single sample in a study of T cells in Graves' hyperthyroidism and ophthalmopathy. The CDR3 regions of TCR beta were amplified from RNA transcripts. The study used the HTBI primer set for a first-round RT-PCR of the TCR CDR3. Via MiXCR, TCRdb re-called the multiplex PCR reads, giving one row per CDR3 protein. The sample comprises 650,000 to 700,000 distinct CDR3 sequences, 15% to 20% of which are singletons, and around 16% rests with the top ten. Material for sequencing was blood. The receptors here all came from a man aged 50 to 59 with Graves' hyperthyroidism.

This chain joins TRBV7-9 and TRBJ1-1; no clear D gene. Germline V lookup: CDR1 SEHNR, CDR2 FQNEAQ (reference sequence). CDR3 length: 16 amino acids. Deletions cut 1 base from V and 0 bases from J, with 12 bases between. The CDR3 region has the DNA TGTGCCAGCAGCTTAGGGTGGGCCAGCATGAACACTGAAGCTTTCTTT. Amino acid sequence: CASSLGWASMNTEAFF.

This clonotype was detected many times. V usage is TRBV28 and J usage is TRBJ2-3; 12 positions match TRBD2. The V gene end was trimmed by 6 bases and the J gene end by 0 bases; junction bases not matched to a gene: 7. Germline CDR1 and CDR2: MDHEN and SYDVKM. The CDR3 consists of 17 residues. CDR3 residues: CASSLPSGRASTDTQYF. In DNA, the CDR3 is TGTGCCAGCAGCCTTCCTAGCGGGAGGGCTAGCACAGATACGCAGTATTTT.

V is TRBV6-5 and J is TRBJ1-2; D unresolved. The CDR3 runs 15 residues. V was clipped by 2 bases and J by 2 bases, with 12 bases between them. Germline-derived CDR1 and CDR2 are MNHEY and SVGAGI. CDR3 coding DNA: TGTGCCAGCAGTTACCAAGGTGGCAGGAACTATGGCTACACCTTC. It yields the protein CASSYQGGRNYGYTF.

The chain carries TRBV7-3 and TRBJ2-3; D uncertain. The germline V gene encodes CDR1 SGHTA and CDR2 FQGTGA. The CDR3 covers 13 residues. Trimming left V 4 bases short and J 2 bases short, with 7 bases between. The CDR3 reads CASSSINTDTQYF. CDR3 sequence (DNA): TGTGCCAGCAGCTCCATTAACACAGATACGCAGTATTTT.

This clonotype was found many times. The chain has TRBV29-1 and TRBJ1-1; 10 bases align to TRBD1. CDR1 and CDR2 (germline): SQVTM, ANQGSEA. V was clipped by 5 bases and J by 5 bases; unmatched bases: 8. There are 14 residues in the CDR3. The CDR3 DNA reads TGCAGCGTTAGAGACAGGGGGCGCGGGACTGAAGCTTTCTTT. This sequence encodes CSVRDRGRGTEAFF.

The sample holds many counts of this clonotype. The chain uses TRBV7-2 and TRBJ2-5; 8 bases are a match to TRBD1. The V gene end was trimmed by 5 bases and the J gene end by 1 base; junction bases not matched to a gene: 9. CDR1 and CDR2 from the germline V gene are SGHTA and FQGNSA. This CDR3 has 16 residues. CDR3 sequence: CASSPLGQGFQETQYF. CDR3 bases: TGTGCCAGCAGCCCCCTTGGACAGGGCTTCCAAGAGACCCAGTACTTC.